Listed below are T cell receptor beta chains from one sample, sequenced in a study of blood T cell repertoires in COVID-19. Only in-frame clones appear in the TCRdb table, and some are missing; sequencing was by immunoSEQ multiplex PCR. The data hold under 300,000 clones, with roughly 84% observed a single time. Sequenced input: peripheral blood. Receptors originate from a woman aged 40 to 50 with active or convalescent COVID-19. Both conserved end residues are part of each CDR3. A D gene is named only where the DNA matches it firmly. Only some rows state a clone size, as once, few, many or a class for expanded clones.

j_call	v_call	clone_size	d_call	cdr3_nt	cdr3_aa
TRBJ2-3	TRBV19	NA	TRBD1	TGTGCCAGTGGACAGGACCGCACAGATACGCAGTATTTT	CASGQDRTDTQYF
TRBJ1-3	TRBV9	NA	NA	TGTGCCAGCAGCGTAGGACAGTTCTCTGGAAACACCATATATTTT	CASSVGQFSGNTIYF
TRBJ1-1	TRBV30	few	NA	TGTGCCTGGAGAATAGGGTTTGCGGGGGGTGAAGCTTTCTTT	CAWRIGFAGGEAFF
TRBJ2-2	TRBV19	few	TRBD1	TGTGCCAGTCGCACAGGGGAGTTATGGACCGGGGAGCTGTTTTTT	CASRTGELWTGELFF
TRBJ2-3	TRBV2	NA	TRBD2	TGTGCCAGCAGTGACGGGACTAGCGACACAGATACGCAGTATTTT	CASSDGTSDTDTQYF
TRBJ2-1	TRBV2	once	TRBD2	TGTGCCAGCAGTGTTCTAGCGGGAAACTACAATGAGCAGTTCTTC	CASSVLAGNYNEQFF
TRBJ2-5	TRBV29-1	NA	TRBD2	TGCAGTAGCGGGGGAGCACTGACATACCAAGAGACCCAGTACTTC	CSSGGALTYQETQYF
TRBJ1-5	TRBV20-1	few	TRBD1	TGCAGTGCTAGTGGGGGGACAGGCAATCAGCCCCAGCATTTT	CSASGGTGNQPQHF
TRBJ1-2	TRBV19	NA	NA	TGTGCCAGTAGTAGGGCAGGGGATCGGTATGGCTACACCTTC	CASSRAGDRYGYTF
TRBJ1-1	TRBV12-3/TRBV12-4	NA	NA	TGTGCCACGACCCGGGGGGGGCTGGAAGCTTTCTTT	CATTRGGLEAFF
TRBJ1-1	TRBV6-6	few	NA	TGTGCCAGCAGTTACTCGGTGGCACACACTGAAGCTTTCTTT	CASSYSVAHTEAFF
TRBJ1-5	TRBV30	NA	TRBD1	TGTGCCTGGACCCCCGGGACAGGGGGAGAGCCCCAGCATTTT	CAWTPGTGGEPQHF
TRBJ1-6	TRBV2	NA	TRBD1	TGTGCCAGCAGTAGGACGACAGGGGGGGGGTCACCCCTCCACTTT	CASSRTTGGGSPLHF
TRBJ2-1	TRBV2	NA	TRBD2	TGTGCCAGCAGTGGGGCTAGCGGGGGGCTAGACAATGAGCAGTTCTTC	CASSGASGGLDNEQFF
TRBJ2-2	TRBV4-1	NA	TRBD2	TGCGCCAGCAGCCAAGCGACTAGCGGGGTGGAGCTGTTTTTT	CASSQATSGVELFF
TRBJ1-2	TRBV15	NA	TRBD1	TGTGCCACCCTAGGACTGGGACAGGGATTCGGCTACACCTTC	CATLGLGQGFGYTF
TRBJ2-3	TRBV6-2/TRBV6-3	NA	NA	TGTGCCAGCAGTTGGGTGGCGGGCACAGATACGCAGTATTTT	CASSWVAGTDTQYF
TRBJ1-2	TRBV12-3/TRBV12-4	NA	NA	TGTGCCAGCTTTGGGGGCCCCTATGGCTACACCTTC	CASFGGPYGYTF
TRBJ1-2	TRBV27	NA	TRBD1	TGTGCCAGCAGCTCATCAGACAGGGGGAACGGCTACACCTTC	CASSSSDRGNGYTF
TRBJ2-1	TRBV10-2	NA	TRBD2	TGCGCCAGCAGATCGACTAGCGGGGTCCCTGAGCAGTTCTTC	CASRSTSGVPEQFF
TRBJ1-4	TRBV2	NA	TRBD1	TGTGCCAGCACCCGGACAGGGGGAACGCGCGGCTTTAATGAAAAACTGTTTTTT	CASTRTGGTRGFNEKLFF
TRBJ1-1	TRBV6-6	NA	NA	TGTGCCAGCACCAAAGGGGAGGGGACTAACACTGAAGCTTTCTTT	CASTKGEGTNTEAFF
TRBJ1-4	TRBV7-3	NA	TRBD1	TGTGCCAGCAGCCGGACAGGGAGTGGTGAAAAACTGTTTTTT	CASSRTGSGEKLFF
TRBJ1-6	TRBV18	many	TRBD1	TGTGCCAGCTCACCACGTACAGGGGGGGATAATTCACCCCTCCACTTT	CASSPRTGGDNSPLHF
TRBJ1-1	TRBV7-9	NA	TRBD1	TGTGCCAGCAGCGGACGGGACAGAGGGGGCTCTGAGGCAGCTTTCTTT	CASSGRDRGGSEAAFF
TRBJ1-2	TRBV2	NA	NA	TGTGCCAGCACCGTTCGGGGTGTTAGGAGCTACACCTTC	CASTVRGVRSYTF
TRBJ1-1	TRBV5-1	NA	NA	TGCGCCAGCAGCTTTACTACGGACAGCATTCCTGAAGCTTTCTTT	CASSFTTDSIPEAFF
TRBJ1-6	TRBV14	NA	NA	TGTGCCAGCAGCCAAAGAGGGGGATGGTCACCCCTCCACTTT	CASSQRGGWSPLHF
TRBJ2-7	TRBV4-1	NA	NA	TGCGCCAGCAGCCAAGGGCGGGGAGATTACGAGCAGTACTTC	CASSQGRGDYEQYF
TRBJ1-2	TRBV6-1	NA	NA	TGTGCCAGCAGTGAGACAGGAGATAGCGTCTATGGCTACACCTTC	CASSETGDSVYGYTF
TRBJ2-3	TRBV3-1/TRBV3-2	NA	TRBD2	TGTGCCAGCAGCCAAGATCGGGGTAGCGGGGGGGAGGTGTATTTT	CASSQDRGSGGEVYF
TRBJ1-4	TRBV20-1	NA	NA	TGCAGTGCTAGGGGAGGAGAAAAACTGTTTTTT	CSARGGEKLFF
TRBJ2-1	TRBV5-1	once	TRBD2	TGCGCCAGCAGCTTTAAGAGCGGGACCCCCTACAATGAGCAGTTCTTC	CASSFKSGTPYNEQFF
TRBJ1-1	TRBV28	once	TRBD1	TGTGCCAGCATTATGACCCGGGACAGGGGAAGAGGTACTGAAGCTTTCTTT	CASIMTRDRGRGTEAFF
TRBJ2-5	TRBV19	NA	NA	TGTGCCAGTAGTATAAAGTTTCGGGGGGCGCTGGAAGAGACCCAGTACTTC	CASSIKFRGALEETQYF
TRBJ1-1	TRBV19	NA	NA	TGTGCCAGTACCCGACACCTTGACGGTATGAACACTGAAGCTTTCTTT	CASTRHLDGMNTEAFF
TRBJ2-7	TRBV13	NA	TRBD1	TGTGCCAGCATCTCTTTGGGGACAGGGGATGACGAGCAGTACTTC	CASISLGTGDDEQYF
TRBJ1-1	TRBV5-4	NA	NA	TGTGCCAGCAGCTTTGTAGGGGTCAAGAGGACTGAAGCTTTCTTT	CASSFVGVKRTEAFF